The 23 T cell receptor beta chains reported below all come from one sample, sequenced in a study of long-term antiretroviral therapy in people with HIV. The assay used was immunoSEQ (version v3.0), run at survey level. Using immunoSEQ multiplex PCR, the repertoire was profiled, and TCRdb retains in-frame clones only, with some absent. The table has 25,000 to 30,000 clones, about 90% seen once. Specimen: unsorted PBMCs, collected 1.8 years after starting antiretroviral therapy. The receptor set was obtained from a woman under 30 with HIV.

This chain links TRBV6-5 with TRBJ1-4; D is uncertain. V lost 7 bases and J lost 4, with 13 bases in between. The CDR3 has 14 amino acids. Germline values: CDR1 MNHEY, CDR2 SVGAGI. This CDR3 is CASTKSQNNEKLFF. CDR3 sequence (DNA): TGTGCCAGCACTAAAAGTCAGAATAATGAAAAACTGTTTTTT.

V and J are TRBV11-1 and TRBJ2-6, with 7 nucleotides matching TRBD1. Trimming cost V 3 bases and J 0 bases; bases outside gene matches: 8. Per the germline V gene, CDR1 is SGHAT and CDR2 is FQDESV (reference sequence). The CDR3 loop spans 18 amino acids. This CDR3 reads CASSLGQLFSSGANVLTF. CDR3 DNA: TGTGCCAGCAGCTTGGGACAGCTTTTTAGCTCTGGGGCCAACGTCCTGACTTTC.

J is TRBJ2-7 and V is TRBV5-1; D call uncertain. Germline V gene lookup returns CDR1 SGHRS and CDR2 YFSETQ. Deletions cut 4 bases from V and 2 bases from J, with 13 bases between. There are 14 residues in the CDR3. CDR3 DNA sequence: TGCGCCAGCAGCCCCAGCTCTCAGACCTACGAGCAGTACTTC. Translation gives CASSPSSQTYEQYF. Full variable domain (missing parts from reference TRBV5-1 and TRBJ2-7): KAGVTQTPRYLIKTRGQQVTLSCSPISGHRSVSWYQQTPGQGLQFLFEYFSETQRNKGNFPGRFSGRQFSNSRSEMNVSTLELGDSALYLCASSPSSQTYEQYFGPGTRLTVT.

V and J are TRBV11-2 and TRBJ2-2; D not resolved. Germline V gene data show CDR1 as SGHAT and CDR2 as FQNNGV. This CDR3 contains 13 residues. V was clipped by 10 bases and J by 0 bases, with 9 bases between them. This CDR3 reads CATTVANTGELFF. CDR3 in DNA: TGTGCCACCACTGTGGCGAACACCGGGGAGCTGTTTTTT.

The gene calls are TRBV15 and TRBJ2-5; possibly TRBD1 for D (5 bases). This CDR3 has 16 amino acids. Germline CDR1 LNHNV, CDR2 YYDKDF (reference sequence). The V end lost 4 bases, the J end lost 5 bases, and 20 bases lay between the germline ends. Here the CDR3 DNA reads TGTGCCACCAGCATACCAAAGGCAGGGTTTGGCGAGACCCAGTACTTC. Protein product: CATSIPKAGFGETQYF.

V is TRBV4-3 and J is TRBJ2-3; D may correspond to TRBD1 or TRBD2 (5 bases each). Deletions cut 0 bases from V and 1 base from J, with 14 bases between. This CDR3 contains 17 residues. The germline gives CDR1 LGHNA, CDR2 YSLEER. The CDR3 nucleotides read TGCGCCAGCAGCCAAGAAGGGGTTGGGACCCGCACAGATACGCAGTATTTT. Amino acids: CASSQEGVGTRTDTQYF.

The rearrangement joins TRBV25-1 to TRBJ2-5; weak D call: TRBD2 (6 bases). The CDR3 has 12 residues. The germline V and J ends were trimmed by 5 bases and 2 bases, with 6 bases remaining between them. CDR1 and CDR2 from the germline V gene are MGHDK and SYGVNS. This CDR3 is CASSSGQETQYF. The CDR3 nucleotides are TGTGCCAGCAGTAGCGGGCAAGAGACCCAGTACTTC. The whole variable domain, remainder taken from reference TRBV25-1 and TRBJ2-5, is EADIYQTPRYLVIGTGKKITLECSQTMGHDKMYWYQQDPGMELHLIHYSYGVNSTEKGDLSSESTVSRIRTEHFPLTLESARPSHTSQYLCASSSGQETQYFGPGTRLLVL.

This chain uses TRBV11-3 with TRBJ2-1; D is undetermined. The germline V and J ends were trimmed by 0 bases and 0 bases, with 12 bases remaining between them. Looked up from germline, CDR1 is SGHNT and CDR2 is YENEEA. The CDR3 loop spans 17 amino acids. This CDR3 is CASSLEPGGSSYNEQFF. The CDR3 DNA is TGTGCCAGCAGCTTAGAGCCGGGTGGCAGCTCCTACAATGAGCAGTTCTTC.

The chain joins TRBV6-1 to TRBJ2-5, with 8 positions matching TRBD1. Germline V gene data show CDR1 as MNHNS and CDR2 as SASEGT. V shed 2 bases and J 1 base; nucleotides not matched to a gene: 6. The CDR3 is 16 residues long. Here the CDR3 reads CASSEFSGTGQETQYF. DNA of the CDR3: TGTGCCAGCAGTGAATTCTCCGGGACAGGCCAAGAGACCCAGTACTTC.

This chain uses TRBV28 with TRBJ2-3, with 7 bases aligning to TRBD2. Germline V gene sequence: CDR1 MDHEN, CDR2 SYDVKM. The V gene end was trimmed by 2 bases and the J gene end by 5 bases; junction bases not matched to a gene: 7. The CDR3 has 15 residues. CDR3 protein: CASSLGGRGRDTQYF. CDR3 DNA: TGTGCCAGCAGTTTAGGGGGGAGGGGAAGAGATACGCAGTATTTT.

Written as DNA, the CDR3 is TGTGCCAGCAGCCCCCGAGGGGGAGGGGACGAGCAGTACTTC. It is translated as CASSPRGGGDEQYF. J is TRBJ2-7 and V is TRBV5-4; possible D gene TRBD2, 7 bases. From germline, CDR1 is SGHNT and CDR2 YYREEE (reference sequence). CDR3 length equals 14 residues. V lost 4 bases and J 5 bases, leaving 16 bases between the germline ends.

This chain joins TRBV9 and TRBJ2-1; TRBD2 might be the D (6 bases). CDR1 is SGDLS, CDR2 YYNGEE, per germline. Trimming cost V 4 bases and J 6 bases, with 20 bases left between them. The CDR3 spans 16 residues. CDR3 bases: TGTGCCAGCAGCACCCTAGCCTCGGAGGGTAGCAATGAGCAGTTCTTC. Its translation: CASSTLASEGSNEQFF.

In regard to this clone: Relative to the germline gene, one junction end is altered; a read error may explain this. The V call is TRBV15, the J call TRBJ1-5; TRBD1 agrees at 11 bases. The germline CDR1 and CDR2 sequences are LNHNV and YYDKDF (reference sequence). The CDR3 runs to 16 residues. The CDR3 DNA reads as TGTGCCACCAGCAGAGATCGGGACAGGGGGATTCAGGCCCAGCATTTT. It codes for CATSRDRDRGIQAQHF. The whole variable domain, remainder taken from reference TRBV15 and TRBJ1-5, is DAMVIQNPRYQVTQFGKPVTLSCSQTLNHNVMYWYQQKSSQAPKLLFHYYDKDFNNEADTPDNFQSRRPNTSFCFLDIRSPGLGDTAMYLCATSRDRDRGIQAQHFGDGTRLSIL.

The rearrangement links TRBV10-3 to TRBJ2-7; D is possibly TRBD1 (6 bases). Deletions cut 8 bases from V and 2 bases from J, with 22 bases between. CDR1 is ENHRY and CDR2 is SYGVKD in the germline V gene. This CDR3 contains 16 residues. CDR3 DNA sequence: TGTGCCATCCGGAGAACCATTGGGCAGGGGCCCTACGAGCAGTACTTC. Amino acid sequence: CAIRRTIGQGPYEQYF.

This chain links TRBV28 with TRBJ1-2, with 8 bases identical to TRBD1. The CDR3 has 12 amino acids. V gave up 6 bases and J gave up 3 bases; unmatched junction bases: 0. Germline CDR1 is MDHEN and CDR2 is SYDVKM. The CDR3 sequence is CASRTGDYGYTF. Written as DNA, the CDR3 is TGTGCCAGCAGGACAGGGGACTATGGCTACACCTTC.

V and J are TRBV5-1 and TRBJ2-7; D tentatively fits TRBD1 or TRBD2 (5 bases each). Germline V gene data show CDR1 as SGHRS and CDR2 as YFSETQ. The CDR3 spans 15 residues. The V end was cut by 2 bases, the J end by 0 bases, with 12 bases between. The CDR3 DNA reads TGCGCCAGCAGCTTAACCGGGACCGGCTCCTACGAGCAGTACTTC. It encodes CASSLTGTGSYEQYF. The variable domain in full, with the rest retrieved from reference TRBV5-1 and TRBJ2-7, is KAGVTQTPRYLIKTRGQQVTLSCSPISGHRSVSWYQQTPGQGLQFLFEYFSETQRNKGNFPGRFSGRQFSNSRSEMNVSTLELGDSALYLCASSLTGTGSYEQYFGPGTRLTVT.

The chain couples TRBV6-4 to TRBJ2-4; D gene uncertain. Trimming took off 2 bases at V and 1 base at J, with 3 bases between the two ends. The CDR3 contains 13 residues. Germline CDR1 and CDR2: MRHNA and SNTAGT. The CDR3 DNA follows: TGTGCCAGCAGTGACAGGGCCAAAAACATTCAGTACTTC. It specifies CASSDRAKNIQYF.

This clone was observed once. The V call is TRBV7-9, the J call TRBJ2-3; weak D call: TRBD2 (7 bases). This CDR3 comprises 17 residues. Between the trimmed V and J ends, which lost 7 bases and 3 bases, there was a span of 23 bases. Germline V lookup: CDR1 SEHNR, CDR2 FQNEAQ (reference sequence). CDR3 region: CASNGGGGRVRTDTQYF. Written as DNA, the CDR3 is TGTGCCAGCAATGGGGGGGGCGGGAGAGTGAGAACAGATACGCAGTATTTT.

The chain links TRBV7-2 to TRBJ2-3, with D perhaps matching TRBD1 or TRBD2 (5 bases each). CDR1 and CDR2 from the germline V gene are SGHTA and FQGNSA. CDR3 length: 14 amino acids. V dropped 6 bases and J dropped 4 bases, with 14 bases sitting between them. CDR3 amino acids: CASRRVRDADTQYF. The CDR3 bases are TGTGCCAGCAGGAGAGTCAGGGACGCAGATACGCAGTATTTT. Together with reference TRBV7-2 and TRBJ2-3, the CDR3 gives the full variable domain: GAGVSQSPSNKVTEKGKDVELRCDPISGHTALYWYRQSLGQGLEFLIYFQGNSAPDKSGLPSDRFSAERTGGSVSTLTIQRTQQEDSAVYLCASRRVRDADTQYFGPGTRLTVL.

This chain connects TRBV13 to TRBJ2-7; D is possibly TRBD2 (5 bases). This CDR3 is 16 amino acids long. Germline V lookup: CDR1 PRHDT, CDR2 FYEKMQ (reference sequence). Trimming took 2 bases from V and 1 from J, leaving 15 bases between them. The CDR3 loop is CASSLPPSSSSYEQYF. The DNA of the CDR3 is TGTGCCAGCAGCTTACCCCCCTCTAGCTCTTCCTACGAGCAGTACTTC.

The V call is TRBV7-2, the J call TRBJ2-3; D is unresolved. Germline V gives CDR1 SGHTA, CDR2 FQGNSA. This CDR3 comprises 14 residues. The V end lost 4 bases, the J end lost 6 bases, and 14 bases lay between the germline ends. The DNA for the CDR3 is TGTGCCAGCAGCTACTCAGCCCCGCCGGATACGCAGTATTTT. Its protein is CASSYSAPPDTQYF.

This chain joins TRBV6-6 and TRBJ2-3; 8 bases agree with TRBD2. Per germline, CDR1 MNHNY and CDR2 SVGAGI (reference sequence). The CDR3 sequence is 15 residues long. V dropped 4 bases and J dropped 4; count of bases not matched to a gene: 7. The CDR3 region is CASSLSGSPPDTQYF. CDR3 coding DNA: TGTGCCAGCAGTTTGAGCGGGAGCCCCCCAGATACGCAGTATTTT.

The CDR3 loop reads CASSPGHGALTGNTIYF. Here the CDR3 DNA reads TGCGCCAGCAGCCCTGGTCATGGGGCTCTCACTGGAAACACCATATATTTT. The chain has TRBV4-3 and TRBJ1-3; maybe TRBD1 (5 bases). Germline V gene data show CDR1 as LGHNA and CDR2 as YSLEER. The length of the CDR3 is 17 residues. V was clipped by 4 bases and J by 2 bases, with 18 bases between them.